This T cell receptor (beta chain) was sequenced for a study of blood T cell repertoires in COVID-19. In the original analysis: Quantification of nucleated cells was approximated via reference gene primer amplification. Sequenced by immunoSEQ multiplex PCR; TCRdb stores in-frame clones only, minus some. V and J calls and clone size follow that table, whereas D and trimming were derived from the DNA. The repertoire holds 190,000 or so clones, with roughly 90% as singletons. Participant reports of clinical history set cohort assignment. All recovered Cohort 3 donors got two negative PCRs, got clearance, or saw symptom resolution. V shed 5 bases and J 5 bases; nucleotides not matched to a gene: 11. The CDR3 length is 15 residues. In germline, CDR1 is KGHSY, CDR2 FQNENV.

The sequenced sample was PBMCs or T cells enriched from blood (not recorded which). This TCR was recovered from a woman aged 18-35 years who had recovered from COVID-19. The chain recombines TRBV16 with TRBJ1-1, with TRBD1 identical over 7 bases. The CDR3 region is CASSIRRTGDTEAFF. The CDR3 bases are TGTGCCAGCAGCATCCGGAGGACAGGAGATACTGAAGCTTTCTTT.